These 20 T cell receptor beta chains originate from one sample sequenced in a study of T cells in Graves' hyperthyroidism and ophthalmopathy. What was amplified from RNA transcripts were TCR beta CDR3 regions. The study used the HTBI primer set for a first-round RT-PCR of the TCR CDR3. TCRdb re-called the multiplex PCR reads with MiXCR, one entry per CDR3 protein. This table has about 710,000 distinct CDR3 sequences, over 15% appearing once. Sequenced sample: blood. Receptors were obtained from a man between 18 and 35 years old with Graves' hyperthyroidism.

This clonotype was detected ten times or more. The CDR3 sequence is CASSPWTGSNQPQHF. CDR3 DNA: TGTGCCAGCTCACCATGGACAGGGAGCAATCAGCCCCAGCATTTT. The chain carries TRBV18 and TRBJ1-5, with TRBD1 matching 8 bases. Germline values: CDR1 KGHSH, CDR2 LQKENI. The CDR3 loop spans 15 amino acids. With 2 bases clipped from V and 1 base from J, the junction kept 1 base outside the gene matches.

This clonotype was counted a few times. The chain couples TRBV30 to TRBJ2-2; D not certain. CDR1 and CDR2 from the germline V gene are GTSNPN and SVGIG (reference sequence). Trimming cost V 8 bases and J 8 bases, with 6 bases left between them. The CDR3 is made up of 9 amino acids. The CDR3 loop is CATTGELFF. The CDR3, as DNA: TGTGCCACGACTGGGGAGCTGTTTTTT. Full variable domain (missing parts from reference TRBV30 and TRBJ2-2): SQTIHQWPATLVQPVGSPLSLECTVEGTSNPNLYWYRQAAGRGLQLLFYSVGIGQISSEVPQNLSASRPQDRQFILSSKKLLLSDSGFYLCATTGELFFGEGSRLTVL.

The chain recombines TRBV5-5 with TRBJ2-4; D call uncertain. Germline CDR1 and CDR2: SGHKS and YYEKEE (reference sequence). The CDR3 extends over 14 amino acids. The ends were cut back, 2 bases at V and 2 bases at J, with 8 bases in the middle. CDR3 region: CASSFYMTKNIQYF. CDR3 bases: TGTGCCAGCAGCTTCTATATGACCAAAAACATTCAGTACTTC.

The chain carries TRBV6-1 and TRBJ2-4, with 7 nucleotides matching TRBD1. The CDR3 runs 14 residues. Germline V gene sequence: CDR1 MNHNS, CDR2 SASEGT. J lost 8 bases, V lost 6 bases, and 10 bases had no gene match. CDR3 nucleotides: TGTGCCAGCAGGCCCTTTAACAGGGGCGACATTCAGTACTTC. As protein: CASRPFNRGDIQYF.

The chain uses TRBV4-2 and TRBJ2-3; 13 nucleotides align to TRBD2. The germline gives CDR1 LGHNA, CDR2 YNFKEQ. This CDR3 spans 19 amino acids. The junction had 11 bases not matched to a gene; V was cut back by 1 base and J by 4 bases. This CDR3 is CASSQGTSGRVPGADTQYF. The CDR3 nucleotides are TGTGCCAGCAGCCAAGGGACTAGCGGGAGAGTCCCTGGCGCAGATACGCAGTATTTT.

The chain couples TRBV24-1 to TRBJ2-2; TRBD2 is a possible D gene (6 bases). This CDR3 is built from 17 residues. Germline V gene data show CDR1 as KGHDR and CDR2 as SFDVKD. V shed 4 bases and J shed 4 bases, with 18 bases lying between them. The CDR3 DNA reads as TGTGCCACCAGTGAGGATCTAGCGTTGGACGGCACCGGGGAGCTGTTTTTT. Its protein product is CATSEDLALDGTGELFF.

The chain carries TRBV11-2 and TRBJ2-7; 7 bases are a match to TRBD2. V gave up 1 base and J gave up 6 bases; unmatched junction bases: 6. There are 14 residues in the CDR3. The V gene's germline CDR1 is SGHAT and CDR2 FQNNGV. The CDR3 nucleotides read TGTGCCAGCAGCTTAGCGGCGACGGGGGGCGAGCAGTACTTC. This translates into CASSLAATGGEQYF.

The sample holds many counts of this clonotype. The chain has TRBV9 and TRBJ2-7; 14 positions match TRBD2. Unmatched junction bases numbered 5, after V lost 4 bases and J lost 5 bases. Germline CDR1 and CDR2: SGDLS and YYNGEE. This CDR3 region has 15 residues. DNA of the CDR3: TGTGCCAGCAGCTCCGAGGGACTAGCGGGAGACGAGCAGTACTTC. This gives the protein CASSSEGLAGDEQYF.

This clonotype showed up just a few times. The chain recombines TRBV7-6 with TRBJ2-3; weak D call: TRBD1 (5 bases). Germline CDR1 reads SGHVS; CDR2 reads FNYEAQ. The CDR3 is made up of 15 amino acids. Trimming pared 3 bases from V and 2 bases from J, leaving 12 bases between. Here the CDR3 reads CASSLVDGATDTQYF. In DNA, the CDR3 is TGTGCCAGCAGCTTGGTGGATGGGGCCACAGATACGCAGTATTTT.

This clonotype was found a few times. The genes are TRBV28 and TRBJ2-4; 7 bases fit TRBD1. Germline assignment: CDR1 MDHEN and CDR2 SYDVKM. Trimming at V came to 6 bases and at J to 3 bases, leaving 8 bases not matched to a gene. The CDR3 runs to 15 residues. The CDR3 sequence is CASSPTGVVKNIQYF. CDR3 nucleotides: TGTGCCAGCAGCCCTACAGGGGTCGTCAAAAACATTCAGTACTTC.

This clonotype has a handful of counts. CDR3 in DNA: TGCGCCAGCAGCCAAGTTAGGGGAATCTACGAGCAGTACTTC. Residues: CASSQVRGIYEQYF. This sequence joins TRBV4-1 and TRBJ2-7; D is perhaps TRBD1 (5 bases). V gave up 1 base and J gave up 3 bases, with 10 bases separating them. CDR1 is MGHRA and CDR2 is YSYEKL in the germline V gene. This CDR3 has 14 amino acids.

J is TRBJ2-6 and V is TRBV27, with unresolved D. Germline CDR1 reads MNHEY; CDR2 reads SMNVEV (reference sequence). V dropped 2 bases and J dropped 0 bases, with 11 bases sitting between them. CDR3 length: 17 residues. In DNA, the CDR3 is TGTGCCAGCAGTTTAATGGGGTGGTACTCTGGGGCCAACGTCCTGACTTTC. Encoded protein: CASSLMGWYSGANVLTF. Together with reference TRBV27 and TRBJ2-6, the CDR3 gives the full variable domain: EAQVTQNPRYLITVTGKKLTVTCSQNMNHEYMSWYRQDPGLGLRQIYYSMNVEVTDKGDVPEGYKVSRKEKRNFPLILESPSPNQTSLYFCASSLMGWYSGANVLTFGAGSRLTVL.

This clonotype was seen ten or more times. The J gene is TRBJ1-2, the V gene TRBV3-1; a possible D gene is TRBD1 (6 bases). Germline V gene data show CDR1 as LGHDT and CDR2 as YNNKEL (reference sequence). Trimming took 1 base from V and 4 from J, leaving 10 bases between them. The CDR3 consists of 14 residues. CDR3 loop: CASSQATGIYGYTF. The DNA for the CDR3 is TGTGCCAGCAGCCAAGCAACAGGGATCTATGGCTACACCTTC.

V and J are TRBV6-1 and TRBJ1-5; D remains unclear. Germline-derived CDR1 and CDR2 are MNHNS and SASEGT. The CDR3 extends over 11 amino acids. V was clipped by 6 bases and J by 5 bases, with 5 bases between them. The CDR3 region is CASRGYQPQHF. In nucleotides, the CDR3 is TGTGCCAGCAGGGGATATCAGCCCCAGCATTTT.

Written as DNA, the CDR3 is TGTGCCAGCAGCCCTCTGGGGGCGGAAAAAAACTATGGCTACACCTTC. Its translation: CASSPLGAEKNYGYTF. The chain uses TRBV7-9 and TRBJ1-2; tentatively, D is TRBD1 (6 bases). Germline-derived CDR1 and CDR2 are SEHNR and FQNEAQ (reference sequence). This CDR3 region has 16 residues. The V end was cut by 5 bases, the J end by 2 bases, with 18 bases between.

This clonotype was observed many times. The chain links TRBV15 to TRBJ1-4; D not resolved. This CDR3 region has 14 residues. Trimming shortened V by 5 bases and J by 2 bases, and 9 bases separated the two germline ends. The germline CDR1 and CDR2 sequences are LNHNV and YYDKDF (reference sequence). The CDR3 nucleotides read TGTGCCACCAGCCCGGGATCTACTAATGAAAAACTGTTTTTT. Its translation: CATSPGSTNEKLFF.

This clonotype was observed at least ten times. CDR3 loop: CATSRVVGTEAFF. CDR3 sequence (DNA): TGTGCCACCAGCAGAGTCGTTGGCACTGAAGCTTTCTTT. This chain uses TRBV15 with TRBJ1-1; D not certain. This CDR3 contains 13 residues. Deletions cut 1 base from V and 4 bases from J, with 7 bases between. Per germline, CDR1 LNHNV and CDR2 YYDKDF (reference sequence).

A few counts support this clonotype. The genes are TRBV19 and TRBJ2-1; D is ambiguous. Trimming took 1 base from V and 3 from J, leaving 4 bases between them. The CDR3 loop spans 13 amino acids. Looked up from germline, CDR1 is LNHDA and CDR2 is SQIVND (reference sequence). CDR3 DNA sequence: TGTGCCAGTAGTATAGGGCGCTACAATGAGCAGTTCTTC. Amino acid sequence: CASSIGRYNEQFF.

This clonotype was seen a handful of times. The CDR3 sequence is CASSLAQTGQYF. The CDR3 region has the DNA TGTGCCAGCAGCTTAGCGCAGACTGGGCAGTACTTC. The rearrangement links TRBV7-9 to TRBJ2-7; D remains unclear. In germline, CDR1 is SEHNR, CDR2 FQNEAQ (reference sequence). The CDR3 has 12 residues. V lost 0 bases, J lost 9 bases, and 9 bases lay in between.

In this sample, this clonotype turned up once. The chain uses TRBV18 and TRBJ2-5; TRBD1 might be the D (6 bases). Trimming stripped 0 bases from V and 7 bases from J, with 15 bases between. The CDR3 loop spans 15 amino acids. Germline loops: CDR1 KGHSH, CDR2 LQKENI. CDR3 nucleotide sequence: TGTGCCAGCTCACCACCGCTCCAAAGAGGGGGGACCCAGTACTTC. The encoded protein is CASSPPLQRGGTQYF.